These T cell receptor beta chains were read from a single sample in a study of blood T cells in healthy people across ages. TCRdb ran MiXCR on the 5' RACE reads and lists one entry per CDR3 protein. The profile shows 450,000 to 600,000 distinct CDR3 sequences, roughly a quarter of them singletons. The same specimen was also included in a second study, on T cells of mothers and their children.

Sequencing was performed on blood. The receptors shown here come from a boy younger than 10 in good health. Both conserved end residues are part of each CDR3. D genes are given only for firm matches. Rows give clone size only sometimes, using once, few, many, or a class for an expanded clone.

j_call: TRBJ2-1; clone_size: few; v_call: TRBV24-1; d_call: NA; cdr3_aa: CATSEPSKGNEQFF; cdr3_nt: TGTGCCACCAGTGAACCCTCGAAAGGAAATGAGCAGTTCTTC
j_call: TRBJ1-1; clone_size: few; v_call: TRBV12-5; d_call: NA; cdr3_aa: CASGLVPRGNTEAFF; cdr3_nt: TGTGCTAGTGGTTTGGTACCACGGGGGAACACTGAAGCTTTCTTT
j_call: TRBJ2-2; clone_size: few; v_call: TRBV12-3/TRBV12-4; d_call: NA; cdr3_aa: CASRPGISGELFF; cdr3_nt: TGTGCCAGCAGACCTGGGATCTCCGGGGAGCTGTTTTTT
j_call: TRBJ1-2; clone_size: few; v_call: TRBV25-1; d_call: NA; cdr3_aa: CASSDPLGQIIGYTF; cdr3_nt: TGTGCCAGCAGTGACCCCCTTGGACAGATTATAGGGTACACCTTC
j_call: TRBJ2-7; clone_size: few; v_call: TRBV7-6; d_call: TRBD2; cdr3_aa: CASSSSPYSAGDSYEQYF; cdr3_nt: TGTGCCAGCAGCTCAAGCCCTTACTCAGCGGGAGACTCCTACGAGCAGTACTTC
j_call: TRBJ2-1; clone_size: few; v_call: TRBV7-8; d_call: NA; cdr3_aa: CASSLSPGARQFF; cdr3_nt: TGTGCCAGCAGCTTAAGTCCCGGGGCTAGGCAGTTCTTC
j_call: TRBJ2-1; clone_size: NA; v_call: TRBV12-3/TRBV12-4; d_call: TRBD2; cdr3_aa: CASSLRTSGRESYNEQFF; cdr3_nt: TGTGCCAGCAGTTTACGGACTAGCGGGAGGGAGTCCTACAATGAGCAGTTCTTC
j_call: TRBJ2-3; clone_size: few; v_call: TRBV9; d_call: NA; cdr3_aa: CASGTLDTQYF; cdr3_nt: TGTGCCAGCGGGACTTTAGATACGCAGTATTTT
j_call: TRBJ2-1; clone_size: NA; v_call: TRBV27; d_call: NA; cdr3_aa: CASSYTSDNEQFF; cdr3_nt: TGTGCCAGCAGTTACACATCCGACAATGAGCAGTTCTTC
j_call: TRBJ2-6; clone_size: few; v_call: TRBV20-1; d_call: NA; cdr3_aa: CSASGGFEGANVLTF; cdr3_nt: TGCAGTGCTAGCGGAGGATTTGAAGGGGCCAACGTCCTGACTTTC
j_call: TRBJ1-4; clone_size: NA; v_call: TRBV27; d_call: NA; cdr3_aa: CASSLGDPREKLFF; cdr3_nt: TGTGCCAGCAGTTTGGGAGACCCCAGGGAAAAACTGTTTTTT
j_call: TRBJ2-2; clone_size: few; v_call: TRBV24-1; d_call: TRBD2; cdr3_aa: CATSDRSGGNTGELFF; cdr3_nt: TGTGCCACCAGTGATCGTAGCGGGGGTAACACCGGGGAGCTGTTTTTT
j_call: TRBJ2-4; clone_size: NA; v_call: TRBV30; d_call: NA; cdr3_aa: CAWSSGNKNIQYF; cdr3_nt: TGTGCCTGGAGTTCCGGTAACAAAAACATTCAGTACTTC
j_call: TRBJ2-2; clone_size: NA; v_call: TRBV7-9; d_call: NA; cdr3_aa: CASSISGGERNTGELFF; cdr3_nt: TGTGCCAGCAGCATCTCAGGGGGGGAACGGAACACCGGGGAGCTGTTTTTT
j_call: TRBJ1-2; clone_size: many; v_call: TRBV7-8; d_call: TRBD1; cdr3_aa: CASSGQGNYGYTF; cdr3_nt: TGTGCCAGCAGCGGACAGGGGAACTATGGCTACACCTTC
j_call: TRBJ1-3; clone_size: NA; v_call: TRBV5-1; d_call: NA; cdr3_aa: CASSLPGTKYSGNTIYF; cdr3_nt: TGCGCCAGCAGCTTGCCGGGGACTAAATACTCTGGAAACACCATATATTTT
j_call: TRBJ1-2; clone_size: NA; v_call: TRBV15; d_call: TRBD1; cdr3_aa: CATTSPGQGVVGYTF; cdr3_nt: TGTGCCACCACCTCACCGGGACAGGGAGTGGTTGGCTACACCTTC
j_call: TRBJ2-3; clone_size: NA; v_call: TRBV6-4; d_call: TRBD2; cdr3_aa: CASRRLAGVPDTQYF; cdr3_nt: TGTGCCAGCAGGCGATTAGCGGGGGTCCCAGATACGCAGTATTTT
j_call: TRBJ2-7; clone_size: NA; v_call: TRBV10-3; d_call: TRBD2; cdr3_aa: CAISEIASGSSYEQYF; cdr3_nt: TGTGCCATCAGTGAAATCGCTAGCGGGAGTTCCTACGAGCAGTACTTC
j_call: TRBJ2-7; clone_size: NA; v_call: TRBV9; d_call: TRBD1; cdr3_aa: CASSVGWTGEYEQYF; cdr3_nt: TGTGCCAGCAGCGTAGGGTGGACAGGGGAGTACGAGCAGTACTTC
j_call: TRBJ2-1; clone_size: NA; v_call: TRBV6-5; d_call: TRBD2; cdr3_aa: CASSYSTLAGGIYNEQFF; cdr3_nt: TGTGCCAGCAGTTACTCTACCCTAGCGGGAGGGATTTACAATGAGCAGTTCTTC
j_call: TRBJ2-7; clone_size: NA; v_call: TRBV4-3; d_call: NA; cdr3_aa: CASSRTGAERRDEQYF; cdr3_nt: TGCGCCAGCAGCCGGACCGGGGCTGAAAGGAGGGACGAGCAGTACTTC
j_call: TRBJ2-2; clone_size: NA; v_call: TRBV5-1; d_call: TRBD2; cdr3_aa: CASRPLAGGLNTGELFF; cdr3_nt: TGCGCCAGCAGACCCCTAGCGGGGGGATTGAACACCGGGGAGCTGTTTTTT
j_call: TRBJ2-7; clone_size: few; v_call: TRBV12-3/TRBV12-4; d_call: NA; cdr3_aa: CASSLGAMFYEQYF; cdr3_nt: TGTGCCAGCAGTTTAGGGGCGATGTTCTACGAGCAGTACTTC
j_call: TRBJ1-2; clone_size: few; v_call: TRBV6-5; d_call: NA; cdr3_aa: CASSSQTVPYGYTF; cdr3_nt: TGTGCCAGCAGTTCCCAGACAGTTCCTTATGGCTACACCTTC
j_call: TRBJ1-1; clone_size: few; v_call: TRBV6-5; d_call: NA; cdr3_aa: CASSSSQGNTEAFF; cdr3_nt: TGTGCCAGCAGTTCCTCGCAGGGGAACACTGAAGCTTTCTTT
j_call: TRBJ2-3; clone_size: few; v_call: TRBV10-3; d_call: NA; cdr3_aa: CAISEAFTDTQYF; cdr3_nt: TGTGCCATCAGTGAGGCTTTCACAGATACGCAGTATTTT
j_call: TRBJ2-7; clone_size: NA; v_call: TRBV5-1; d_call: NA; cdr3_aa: CASRPVGPTYEQYF; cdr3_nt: TGCGCCAGCAGGCCGGTGGGGCCTACCTACGAGCAGTACTTC
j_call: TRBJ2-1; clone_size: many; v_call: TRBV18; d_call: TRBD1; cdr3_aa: CASSPRDSSYNEQFF; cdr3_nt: TGTGCCAGCTCACCAAGGGACAGCTCCTACAATGAGCAGTTCTTC
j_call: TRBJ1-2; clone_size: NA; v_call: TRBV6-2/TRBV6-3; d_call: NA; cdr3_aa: CASSYRRFEGINYGYTF; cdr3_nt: TGTGCCAGCAGTTACAGAAGGTTCGAGGGAATTAACTATGGCTACACCTTC
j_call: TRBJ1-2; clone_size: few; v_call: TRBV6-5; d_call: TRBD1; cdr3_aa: CASSRTGVDYGYTF; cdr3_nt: TGTGCCAGCAGTAGGACAGGGGTGGACTATGGCTACACCTTT
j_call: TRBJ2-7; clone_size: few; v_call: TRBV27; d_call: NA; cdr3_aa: CASSLQGNSYEQYF; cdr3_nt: TGTGCCAGCAGTTTGCAGGGGAATTCCTACGAGCAGTACTTC
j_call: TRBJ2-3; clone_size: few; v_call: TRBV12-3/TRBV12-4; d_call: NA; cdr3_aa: CASSLKGPGTDTQYF; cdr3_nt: TGTGCCAGCAGTTTGAAGGGGCCGGGCACAGATACGCAGTATTTT
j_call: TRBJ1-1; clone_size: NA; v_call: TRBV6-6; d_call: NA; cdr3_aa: CASRPGSINTEAFF; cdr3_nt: TGTGCCAGCAGACCAGGCTCCATAAACACTGAAGCTTTCTTT
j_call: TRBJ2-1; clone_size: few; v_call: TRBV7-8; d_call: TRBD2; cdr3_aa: CASSLQGGLAPSSYNEQFF; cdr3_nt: TGTGCCAGCAGCTTACAAGGAGGACTAGCGCCTAGCTCCTACAATGAGCAGTTCTTC
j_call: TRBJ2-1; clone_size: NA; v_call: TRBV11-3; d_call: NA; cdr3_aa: CASSMDRHNEQFF; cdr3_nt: TGTGCCAGCAGCATGGACAGACACAATGAGCAGTTCTTC
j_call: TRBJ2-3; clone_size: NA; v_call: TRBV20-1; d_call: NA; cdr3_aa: CSASEASTDTQYF; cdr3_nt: TGCAGTGCTAGTGAAGCTAGCACAGATACGCAGTATTTT
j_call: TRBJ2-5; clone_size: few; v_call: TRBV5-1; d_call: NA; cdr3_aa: CASSLTTGSGSETQYF; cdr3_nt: TGCGCCAGCAGCTTGACAACCGGTTCTGGGTCGGAGACCCAGTACTTC
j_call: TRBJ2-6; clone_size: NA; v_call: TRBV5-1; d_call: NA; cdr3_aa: CASSLQFSSGANVLTF; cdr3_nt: TGCGCCAGCAGCCTACAGTTTTCCTCTGGGGCCAACGTCCTGACTTTC
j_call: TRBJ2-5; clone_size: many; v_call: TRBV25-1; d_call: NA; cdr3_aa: CASRGSQETQYF; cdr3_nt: TGTGCCAGCAGGGGGTCCCAAGAGACCCAGTACTTC
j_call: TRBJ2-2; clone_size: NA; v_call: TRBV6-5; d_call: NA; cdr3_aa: CASRPDRMTGELFF; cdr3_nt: TGTGCCAGCAGACCCGACAGGATGACCGGGGAGCTGTTTTTT
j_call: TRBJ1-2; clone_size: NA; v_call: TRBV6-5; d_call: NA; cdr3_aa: CASSYRPGGWEFYGYTF; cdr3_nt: TGTGCCAGCAGTTACCGACCCGGCGGTTGGGAGTTCTATGGCTACACCTTC
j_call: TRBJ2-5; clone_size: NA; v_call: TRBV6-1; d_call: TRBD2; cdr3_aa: CASSEVTSGGASGETQYF; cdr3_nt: TGTGCCAGCAGTGAAGTAACTAGCGGGGGGGCCTCTGGGGAGACCCAGTACTTC
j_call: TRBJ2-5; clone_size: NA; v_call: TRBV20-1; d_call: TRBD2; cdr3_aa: CSARGTSGLLRVTQYF; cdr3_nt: TGCAGTGCTAGAGGGACTAGCGGATTACTTCGGGTGACCCAGTACTTC
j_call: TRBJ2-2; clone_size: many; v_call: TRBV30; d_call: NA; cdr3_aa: CAWSHSRGFTNTGELFF; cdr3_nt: TGTGCCTGGAGTCACTCTCGGGGGTTTACGAACACCGGGGAGCTGTTTTTT
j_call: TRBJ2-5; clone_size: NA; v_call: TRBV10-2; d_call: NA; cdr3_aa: CASTSGGQETQYF; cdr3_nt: TGCGCCAGCACTTCAGGTGGCCAAGAGACCCAGTACTTC
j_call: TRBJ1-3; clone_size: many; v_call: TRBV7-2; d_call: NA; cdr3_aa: CASSPHWGGRGNTIYF; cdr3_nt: TGTGCCAGCAGCCCGCACTGGGGGGGGCGGGGAAACACCATATATTTT
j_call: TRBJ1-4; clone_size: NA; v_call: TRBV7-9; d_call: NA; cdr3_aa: CASRLENEKLFF; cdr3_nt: TGTGCCAGCAGACTGGAGAATGAAAAACTGTTTTTT
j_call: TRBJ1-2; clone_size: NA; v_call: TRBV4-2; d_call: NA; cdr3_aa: CASSQDLGAVYGYTF; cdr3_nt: TGTGCCAGCAGCCAAGATCTTGGGGCAGTCTATGGCTACACCTTC
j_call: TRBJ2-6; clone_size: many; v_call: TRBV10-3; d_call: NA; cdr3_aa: CAISESGTSGANVLTF; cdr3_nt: TGTGCCATCAGTGAGTCAGGGACCAGTGGGGCCAACGTCCTGACTTTC
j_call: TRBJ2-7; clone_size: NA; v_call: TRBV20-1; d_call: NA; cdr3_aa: CSATPGTPSYEQYF; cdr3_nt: TGCAGTGCAACCCCCGGGACACCCTCCTACGAGCAGTACTTC
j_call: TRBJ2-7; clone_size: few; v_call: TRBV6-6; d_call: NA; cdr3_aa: CASSYVSSYEQYF; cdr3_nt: TGTGCCAGCAGTTACGTTAGCTCCTACGAGCAGTACTTC
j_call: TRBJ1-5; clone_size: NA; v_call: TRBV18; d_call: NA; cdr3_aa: CASSPGAENQPQHF; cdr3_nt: TGTGCCAGCTCACCAGGGGCAGAAAATCAGCCCCAGCATTTT
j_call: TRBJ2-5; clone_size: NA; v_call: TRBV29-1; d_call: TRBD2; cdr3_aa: CSVVWRGGWETQYF; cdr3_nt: TGCAGCGTTGTCTGGCGGGGGGGCTGGGAGACCCAGTACTTC
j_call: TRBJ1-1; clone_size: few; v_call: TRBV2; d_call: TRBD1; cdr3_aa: CASSVDRGSEAFF; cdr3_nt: TGTGCCAGCAGTGTCGACAGGGGTTCTGAAGCTTTCTTT
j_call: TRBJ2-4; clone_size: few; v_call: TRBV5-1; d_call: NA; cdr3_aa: CASSKGAGANIQYF; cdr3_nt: TGCGCCAGCAGTAAAGGGGCCGGAGCAAACATTCAGTACTTC